The clone carrying this T cell receptor beta chain occurred a few times. The antigen remains unidentified. The data stem from a study of regulatory T cells in long-lasting Graves disease. Findings and limits, study-wide: Possibly, accuracy suffered from the small sample size.

Described time point: newly diagnosed GD, antithyroid drugs for less than 3 months. With RNA extracted from PBMCs as input, the TCR library was made. Investigators prepared the TCR beta libraries by applying iRepertoire HTBI primers and Arm-PCR of CDR3 regions. A single record per CDR3 protein comes from TCRdb applying MiXCR to the multiplex PCR reads. The sample lists roughly 500,000 distinct CDR3 sequences; about 13% were seen once. Trimming removed 10 bases at V and 5 bases at J, with 20 bases between. This CDR3 contains 15 residues. The data also belong to a second study, concerning T cells in Graves' hyperthyroidism and ophthalmopathy. From that report: With the HTBI primer set, the TCR CDR3 went through a first round of RT-PCR.

V gene TRBV12-3 or TRBV12-4 combines with J gene TRBJ2-2, with D perhaps being TRBD1 or TRBD2 (5 bases each). This material consisted of peripheral blood mononuclear cells (PBMCs), taken at new diagnosis, from a patient treated with antithyroid drugs. This TCR came from a man aged 30 to 39 with Graves disease. CDR3 sequence reads: CATTPVGVGTGELFF. CDR3 sequence (DNA): TGTGCCACCACCCCCGTGGGGGTCGGAACCGGGGAGCTGTTTTTT.